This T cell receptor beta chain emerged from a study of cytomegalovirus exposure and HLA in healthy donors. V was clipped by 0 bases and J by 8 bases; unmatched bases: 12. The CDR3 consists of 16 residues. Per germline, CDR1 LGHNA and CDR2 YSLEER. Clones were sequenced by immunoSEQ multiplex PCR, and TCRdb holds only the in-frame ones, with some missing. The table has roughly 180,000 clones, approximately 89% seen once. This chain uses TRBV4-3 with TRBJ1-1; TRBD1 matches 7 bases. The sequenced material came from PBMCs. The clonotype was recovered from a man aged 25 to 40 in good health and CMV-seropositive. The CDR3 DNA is TGCGCCAGCAGCCAAGATACAAACAGGGGTTCTACAGAAGCTTTCTTT. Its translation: CASSQDTNRGSTEAFF.